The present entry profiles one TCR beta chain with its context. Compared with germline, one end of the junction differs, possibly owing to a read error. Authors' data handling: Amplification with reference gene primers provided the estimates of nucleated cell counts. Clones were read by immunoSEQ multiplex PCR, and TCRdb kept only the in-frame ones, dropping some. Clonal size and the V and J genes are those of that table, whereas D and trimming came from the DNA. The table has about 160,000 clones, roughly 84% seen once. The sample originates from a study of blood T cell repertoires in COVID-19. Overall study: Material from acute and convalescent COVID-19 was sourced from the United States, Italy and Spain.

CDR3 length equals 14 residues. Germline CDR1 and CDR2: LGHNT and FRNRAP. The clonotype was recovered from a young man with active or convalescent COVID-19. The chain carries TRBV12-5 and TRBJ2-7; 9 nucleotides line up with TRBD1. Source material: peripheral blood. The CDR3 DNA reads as TGTGCTAGTGGCTTGGGACAGGGCTCCTACGAGCAGTACTTC. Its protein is CASGLGQGSYEQYF.